One sample yielded the 17 T cell receptor beta chains listed below, sequenced in a study of identifying expanded T cells in peripheral blood (dated 2019 in TCRdb). The library was produced with the immunoSEQ multiplex PCR assay. The table comes from immuneACCESS by way of TCRdb, which keeps in-frame sequences with V and J called. Part of the clones is missing from these tables; in studies checked, under half for an unresolved V gene and the rest for unknown reasons. In this sample the table shows 75,000 to 95,000 clones, approximately 81% of which occur a single time. The ten largest make up approximately 4.5% of the sample. The source material was blood. These receptors were collected from a person between 18 and 69 years old in good health.

V usage is TRBV5-1 and J usage is TRBJ2-1, with a possible D match to TRBD2 (6 bases). CDR1 is SGHRS and CDR2 is YFSETQ in the germline V gene. The V end lost 8 bases, the J end lost 6 bases, and 18 bases lay between the germline ends. The CDR3 is 14 amino acids. The CDR3 DNA is TGCGCCAGTGCGGCGGGACCTACCGGCAATGAGCAGTTCTTC. This translates into CASAAGPTGNEQFF.

This rearrangement joins TRBV27 to TRBJ1-6; D not certain. Trimming left V 6 bases short and J 9 bases short, with 12 bases between. The CDR3 consists of 13 residues. The germline V gene has CDR1 MNHEY and CDR2 SMNVEV (reference sequence). CDR3 nucleotide sequence: TGTGCCAGCAGGTCAGCGGGGAGTTCACCCCTCCACTTT. This encodes CASRSAGSSPLHF.

V gene TRBV5-1 combines with J gene TRBJ2-2; TRBD2 matches at 10 bases. Losses at the gene ends were 1 base for V and 0 bases for J; bases not matched to a gene: 6. Germline CDR1 SGHRS, CDR2 YFSETQ. The CDR3 sequence is 18 residues long. In DNA, the CDR3 is TGCGCCAGCAGCTTGTCCCTAGCGGGAGACGCGAACACCGGGGAGCTGTTTTTT. This gives the protein CASSLSLAGDANTGELFF.

J is TRBJ1-2 and V is TRBV6-5; TRBD1 is a possible D gene (5 bases). Germline V gene sequence: CDR1 MNHEY, CDR2 SVGAGI. This CDR3 region has 13 residues. The V and J ends lost 6 bases and 8 bases respectively, with 16 bases between them. The CDR3 is CASSQRREGGYTF. CDR3 DNA sequence: TGTGCCAGCAGCCAACGCAGGGAAGGGGGCTACACCTTC.

The chain links TRBV6-5 to TRBJ1-1; D is possibly TRBD1 (5 bases). This CDR3 is built from 14 residues. Trimming pared 6 bases from V and 1 base from J, leaving 12 bases between. Germline V gene lookup returns CDR1 MNHEY and CDR2 SVGAGI. The CDR3 nucleotides are TGTGCCAGCAGGTCCGGGACGGGGAACACTGAAGCTTTCTTT. It codes for CASRSGTGNTEAFF.

V and J are TRBV27 and TRBJ2-1; D gene unclear. V gave up 5 bases and J gave up 1 base, with 15 bases separating them. This CDR3 has 16 residues. CDR1 MNHEY and CDR2 SMNVEV come from the germline V gene (reference sequence). CDR3 in amino acids: CASSTYLGSSYNEQFF. CDR3 bases: TGTGCCAGCAGTACCTACCTCGGAAGTTCCTACAATGAGCAGTTCTTC.

A word on this clone: Germline is not matched at one junction end, which may reflect a read error. J is TRBJ1-2 and V is TRBV19, with D uncertain. Looked up from germline, CDR1 is LNHDA and CDR2 is SQIVND (reference sequence). The CDR3 extends over 14 amino acids. CDR3 sequence (DNA): TGTGCCAGTAGTATATTGCGGACGGACTATGGCTACATCTTC. Translation gives CASSILRTDYGYIF.

Concerning this clone itself: Since a much larger clone is just one base distant, this may be a read error. The same CDR3 can be traced to other DNA sequences in this sample. The V gene is TRBV19, the J gene TRBJ1-6; 8 bases are a match to TRBD1. With 6 bases clipped from V and 7 bases from J, the junction kept 2 bases outside the gene matches. Germline V gene sequence: CDR1 LNHDA, CDR2 SQIVND (reference sequence). This CDR3 has 13 residues. CDR3 sequence reads: CASSGTGNSPLHF. In DNA, the CDR3 is TGTGCCAGTAGCGGGACAGGCAATTCACCCCTCCACTTT.

The rearrangement links TRBV2 to TRBJ2-3; D is unclear. Trimming removed 3 bases from V and 2 bases from J, with 9 bases in between. The CDR3 consists of 14 residues. CDR1 and CDR2 from the germline V gene are SNHLY and FYNNEI. CDR3 sequence reads: CASSDGRSTDTQYF. CDR3 DNA: TGTGCCAGCAGTGACGGCAGATCCACAGATACGCAGTATTTT.

The rearrangement links TRBV7-9 to TRBJ1-1; D gene uncertain. CDR3 length: 16 residues. Trimming stripped 2 bases from V and 6 bases from J, with 19 bases between. The germline V gene encodes CDR1 SEHNR and CDR2 FQNEAQ (reference sequence). DNA for the CDR3: TGTGCCAGCAGCTTAAAGGGCCTGGGGTATTACGCTGAAGCTTTCTTT. This translates into CASSLKGLGYYAEAFF.

This chain uses TRBV9 with TRBJ1-1; a possible D gene is TRBD1 (6 bases). With 3 bases removed from V and 4 bases from J, the gap between germline ends came to 10 bases. The CDR3 has 13 residues. Germline CDR1 SGDLS, CDR2 YYNGEE. CDR3 nucleotide sequence: TGTGCCAGCAGCGCTGGAGGGGGCACTGAAGCTTTCTTT. Translation gives CASSAGGGTEAFF.

This clone occurred once. The chain couples TRBV11-3 to TRBJ2-3; 12 bases fit TRBD2. The CDR3 loop spans 15 amino acids. Trimming removed 3 bases from V and 6 bases from J; junction bases left unmatched: 4. Germline values: CDR1 SGHNT, CDR2 YENEEA. The CDR3 reads CASSFLAGGPDTQYF. The CDR3, as DNA: TGTGCCAGCAGCTTCCTAGCGGGGGGGCCGGATACGCAGTATTTT.

The chain has TRBV10-3 and TRBJ1-1; D gene uncertain. Trimming removed 5 bases from V and 3 bases from J, with 13 bases in between. The CDR3 runs 14 residues. CDR1 ENHRY and CDR2 SYGVKD come from the germline V gene. CDR3 amino acids: CAISSVEGHTEAFF. The CDR3 DNA reads TGTGCCATCAGTTCAGTTGAGGGTCACACTGAAGCTTTCTTT.

The chain is built from TRBV6-1 and TRBJ2-2; 8 positions match TRBD2. The germline CDR1 and CDR2 sequences are MNHNS and SASEGT. J was trimmed by 6 bases and V by 8 bases; bases with no gene match: 8. The CDR3 is 14 amino acids. The CDR3 here is CASGPGGLAGELFF. The CDR3 DNA reads TGTGCCAGCGGTCCGGGGGGGCTCGCCGGGGAGCTGTTTTTT.

This clone was seen more than once but under ten times. The chain combines TRBV6-5 with TRBJ2-7; possible D gene TRBD1, 6 bases. The CDR3 consists of 14 residues. Per the germline V gene, CDR1 is MNHEY and CDR2 is SVGAGI. V lost 6 bases and J 0 bases, leaving 12 bases between the germline ends. The CDR3: CASSLQGSSYEQYF. CDR3 DNA: TGTGCCAGCAGCTTACAGGGATCCTCCTACGAGCAGTACTTC.

The chain carries TRBV7-2 and TRBJ1-6, with 8 bases identical to TRBD1. From germline, CDR1 is SGHTA and CDR2 FQGNSA. Trimming took 4 bases from V and 13 from J; bases not matched to a gene: 9. The length of the CDR3 is 14 residues. The CDR3 spells CASSSTGGVGPLHF. CDR3 nucleotides: TGTGCCAGCAGCTCAACAGGGGGAGTTGGGCCCCTCCACTTT.

The chain combines TRBV29-1 with TRBJ2-2; D is unclear. Germline CDR1 SQVTM, CDR2 ANQGSEA. V was cut by 4 bases and J by 6 bases, with 21 bases left in between. The CDR3 contains 16 residues. In DNA form, the CDR3 reads TGCAGCGTTGCTCCGGCAGCCCCCAGAGTGGCCGGGGAGCTGTTTTTT. As protein: CSVAPAAPRVAGELFF.